This T cell receptor (beta chain) emerged from a study of T cells in Graves' hyperthyroidism and ophthalmopathy. Amplified TCR beta CDR3 regions derived from RNA transcripts. During a first-round RT-PCR of the TCR CDR3, the HTBI primer set was used. TCRdb re-called the multiplex PCR reads with MiXCR, one entry per CDR3 protein. The data show 500,000 to 600,000 distinct CDR3 sequences, about half seen once. This CDR3 contains 16 residues. Trimming removed 0 bases at V and 9 bases at J, with 15 bases between. Germline lookup yields CDR1 MNHEY and CDR2 SVGAGI. Many counts were recorded for this clonotype.

Sequencing used peripheral blood or thyroid tissue (not recorded which). The chain employs TRBV6-5 and TRBJ1-6; D remains unclear. This receptor was obtained from a woman under 30 with Graves' hyperthyroidism. As DNA, the CDR3 is TGTGCCAGCAGTTACTCACCCGGGTTGAACGGTTCACCCCTCCACTTT. This codes for CASSYSPGLNGSPLHF.